This T cell receptor beta chain was observed in a study of blood T cells in healthy people across ages (dated by TCRdb to about 2015). About the study as a whole: In model experiments, template switching captured roughly one uniquely barcoded TCR beta cDNA molecule for every two T cells. Using deep sequencing normalized with unique cDNA molecular identifiers, the study measured how TCR beta repertoire diversity changes with age. Donors were grouped into four age groups: young (average approximately 15 years), middle-aged (under 40), aged (around 60) and long-lived (about 89). Donors of different ages were randomly distributed across sequencing lanes to avoid experimental bias. The study analyzed two additional independent replicas of 1 million unique cDNA reads from the same blood draw for two donors, one aged 18 to 30 and one aged 80 or older. General findings and caveats noted by the study authors: Because the CMV infection status of the donors was unknown, age-related changes in expanded clonotypes may potentially have been confounded. Estimates of total diversity based on one million sequenced T cells were considered lower bounds and underestimates. Compared with the aged group, more naive CD4+ T cells, fewer expanded clones and increased TCR diversity were shown by the long-lived group, suggesting age selection. Conclusive comparison of naive and antigen-experienced compartments was prevented by the profiling of bulk unsorted PBMCs. Observed TCR beta diversity per million T cells fell roughly linearly with age, and a significant reduction was already apparent by age around 40. There was a strong correlation between observed TCR beta diversity and the percentage of naive T cells measured by flow cytometry.

From a lookup of the germline V gene, CDR1 and CDR2 are MNHEY and SVGAGI. The CDR3 runs 14 residues from the cysteine to the phenylalanine. CDR3 DNA only is kept here, 42 bases in frame from base 1. Ends trimmed: V by 11 bases, J by 1 base; bases unmatched to a gene: 5. This clonotype has just one count. Its antigen is unknown. There are no base qualities to consult, and no much larger clone falls within one base. The method behind the library was 5' RACE. Instrument used: Illumina HiSeq 2500. A second PCR of about 6 to 11 cycles was performed with a sample-barcoded 5' primer and a J-beta primer mix. A unique molecular identifier was introduced onto each TCR beta cDNA molecule by a template-switch 5' adaptor carrying 12 random nucleotides. Each sample yielded at least 3 million CDR3-containing paired-end reads. First-strand cDNA synthesis was performed from all RNA using the Mint cDNA synthesis kit, with priming by a TRBC-specific oligonucleotide. Following uracil-DNA glycosylase treatment, a first 18-cycle PCR with universal primers M1SS and BC2_uni_R was performed on all cDNA. The original pipeline was this. For normalization, 1 million high-quality reads, each with a distinct molecular identifier, were randomly selected from each sample. Instead of being binned into consensus sequences, reads that shared molecular identifiers were thrown out. CDR3 identification, clonotype clustering and error correction used MiTCR with a Q25 quality threshold and the strictest error-elimination algorithm. A nonparametric unseen species model using Euler transformation provided a lower-bound estimate of total TCR beta diversity. TCRdb applied fastp at Q25 and MiXCR to the public reads, then kept only in-frame beta chains. A single entry per CDR3 protein holds the most common genes and DNA from its merged rows. TCRdb's processing, not the authors', yielded these V and J calls. The sample table contains about 800,000 distinct CDR3 sequences; only one count was recorded for roughly 60% of them. The ten largest account for 20% to 25% of the sample.

The roughly 42 donors, aged about 6 to 100 years, were systemically healthy Caucasian individuals from Russia. Roughly 9.5 milliliters of peripheral blood were drawn from each donor into EDTA-treated Vacutainer tubes. Ficoll-Paque density-gradient centrifugation was used to isolate PBMCs, with at least 7 million per sample. Total RNA was extracted from PBMCs with Trizol reagent, with at least 6 micrograms obtained per sample. For every donor, flow cytometry on a PBMC aliquot measured the percentage of naive CD45RAhigh/CD27high T cells. The sample comprised blood. The chain uses TRBV6-5 and TRBJ2-6; 7 bases in between match TRBD1. The source of this sequence is a man aged 30 to 39 in good health. The bases read TGTGCCTGCGACAGGGTGTCTGGGGCCAACGTCCTGACTTTC. This encodes CACDRVSGANVLTF.